This record concerns one TCR beta chain sequence. The antigen is unknown. TCRdb called the reads again in MiXCR, with one record for every CDR3 protein. The profile shows about 34,000 distinct CDR3 sequences, about 54% of them singletons. Germline-derived CDR1 and CDR2 are SGHNT and YENEEA. This CDR3 region has 16 residues. With 3 bases clipped from V and 6 bases from J, the junction kept 8 bases outside the gene matches. This sample is part of a study of T cell repertoires in cytomegalovirus infection. About the research overall: Public TCR beta signatures marked donors with CMV infection and the matching HLA.

The source was CD8+ T cells from cultured PBMCs, collected from culture after CMV antigen stimulation. The receptor was derived from a human donor in good health (CMV status not recorded). Some clones in this sample may be carry-over from other donors' samples. The chain links TRBV11-3 to TRBJ2-2; 9 nucleotides agree with TRBD2. The CDR3 coding sequence is TGTGCCAGCAGCTTTAATGTAGCGGGGGCGGCCGGGGAGCTGTTTTTT. Encoded protein: CASSFNVAGAAGELFF.